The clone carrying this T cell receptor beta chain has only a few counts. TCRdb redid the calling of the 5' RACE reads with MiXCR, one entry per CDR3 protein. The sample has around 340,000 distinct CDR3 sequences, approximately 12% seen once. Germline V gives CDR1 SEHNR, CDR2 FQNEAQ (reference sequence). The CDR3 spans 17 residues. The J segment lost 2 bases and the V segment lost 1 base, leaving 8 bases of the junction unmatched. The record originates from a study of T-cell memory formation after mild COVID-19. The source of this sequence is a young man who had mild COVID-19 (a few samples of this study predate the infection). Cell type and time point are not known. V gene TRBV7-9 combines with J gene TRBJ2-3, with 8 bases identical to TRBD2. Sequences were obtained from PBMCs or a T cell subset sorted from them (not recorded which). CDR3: CASSLVVSGAHTDTQYF. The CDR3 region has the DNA TGTGCCAGCAGCTTAGTCGTTAGCGGGGCCCACACAGATACGCAGTATTTT.